Shown below are 13 T cell receptor beta chains from a single sample sequenced in a study of cytomegalovirus exposure and HLA in healthy donors. A multiplex PCR was run with 60 Vbeta primers and 13 Jbeta primers. Repertoires were generated with immunoSEQ multiplex PCR, while TCRdb's copy carries only in-frame clones and drops some. The sample shows 140,000 to 150,000 clones, roughly 71% of them seen only once. The sample taken for sequencing was PBMCs. The source of these receptors is a man aged 25-45 years in good health and CMV-seronegative.

V and J are TRBV6-4 and TRBJ2-2, with D perhaps matching TRBD1 (6 bases). From germline, CDR1 is MRHNA and CDR2 SNTAGT. The CDR3 sequence is 14 residues long. V shed 6 bases and J shed 3 bases, with 11 bases lying between them. This CDR3 is CASRDTGYTGELFF. The CDR3 DNA follows: TGTGCCAGCAGGGATACAGGGTACACCGGGGAGCTGTTTTTT.

The J gene is TRBJ2-5, the V gene TRBV29-1, with TRBD1 matching over 7 bases. The better agreement between TRBJ2-7 and the DNA end casts doubt on the J call. The CDR3 covers 13 residues. The germline V gene has CDR1 SQVTM and CDR2 ANQGSEA. The CDR3 region is CSAEGQGAYEQYF. In DNA form, the CDR3 reads TGCAGCGCCGAGGGGCAGGGGGCCTACGAGCAGTACTTC.

V and J are TRBV6-1 and TRBJ2-3; D unclear. Between the trimmed V and J ends, which lost 4 bases and 2 bases, there was a span of 13 bases. Germline-derived CDR1 and CDR2 are MNHNS and SASEGT. The CDR3 extends over 15 amino acids. CDR3: CASSAGGRNTDTQYF. CDR3 DNA: TGTGCCAGCAGTGCAGGTGGCCGGAACACAGATACGCAGTATTTT.

This clone turned up a few times. Relative to the germline gene, one junction end is altered; a read error may explain this. The chain links TRBV30 to TRBJ2-5; D might be TRBD1 (6 bases). CDR1 is GTSNPN and CDR2 is SVGIG in the germline V gene (reference sequence). This CDR3 comprises 11 residues. CDR3 sequence reads: CAWTDQETQYF. The DNA for the CDR3 is TGTGCTTGGACAGACCAAGAGACCCAGTACTTC.

The rearrangement joins TRBV7-4 to TRBJ1-3; 9 nucleotides line up with TRBD1. Germline trimming cut 6 bases from V and 0 bases from J; bases unmatched to any gene: 18. The CDR3 is 20 residues long. Germline V gene sequence: CDR1 SGHVT, CDR2 SQSDAQ. CDR3 sequence (DNA): TGTGCCAGCAGACCCCTTCCAAAACCGACAGGGGGTTGCTCTGGAAACACCATATATTTT. Amino acid sequence: CASRPLPKPTGGCSGNTIYF.

The table lists this clone with a count of one. The chain joins TRBV28 to TRBJ2-7; 7 positions match TRBD2. V lost 7 bases to trimming and J lost 3 bases; unmatched junction nucleotides: 3. This CDR3 spans 12 amino acids. The germline V gene encodes CDR1 MDHEN and CDR2 SYDVKM. The CDR3: CASTGEGYEQYF. CDR3 DNA sequence: TGTGCCAGCACCGGGGAGGGCTACGAGCAGTACTTC.

The chain joins TRBV28 to TRBJ2-5; possibly TRBD1 for D (5 bases). This CDR3 is 17 amino acids long. V was trimmed by 5 bases and J by 4 bases, leaving 23 bases between them. Germline V lookup: CDR1 MDHEN, CDR2 SYDVKM. The CDR3 DNA sequence: TGTGCCAGCAGTCCTTTCCCTCCAATGACAGAACGAGAGACCCAGTACTTC. Protein product: CASSPFPPMTERETQYF.

The chain joins TRBV18 to TRBJ2-7; D uncertain. V was pared by 2 bases and J by 3 bases, with 17 bases between. The CDR3 covers 16 residues. The germline V gene encodes CDR1 KGHSH and CDR2 LQKENI. This chain's CDR3 is CASSPIVRVEDYEQYF. The CDR3 DNA is TGTGCCAGCTCACCAATCGTCCGGGTAGAAGACTACGAGCAGTACTTC.

J is TRBJ2-1 and V is TRBV5-1, with TRBD2 matching over 10 bases. The CDR3 is made up of 17 amino acids. J gave up 1 base and V 3 bases, and 7 bases lay outside the gene matches. Per the germline V gene, CDR1 is SGHRS and CDR2 is YFSETQ. The CDR3 sequence: CASSYASGSGSYNEQFF. CDR3 nucleotide sequence: TGCGCCAGCAGCTACGCTAGCGGGAGTGGGTCCTACAATGAGCAGTTCTTC.

J is TRBJ2-7 and V is TRBV18; a possible D gene is TRBD2 (6 bases). Germline CDR1 is KGHSH and CDR2 is LQKENI. The CDR3 spans 14 residues. Trimming shortened V by 3 bases and J by 2 bases, and 11 bases separated the two germline ends. The CDR3 nucleotides are TGTGCCAGCTCACCCGGGACTCAGACCTACGAGCAGTACTTC. Translation gives CASSPGTQTYEQYF.

The rearrangement links TRBV28 to TRBJ2-5; D perhaps matches TRBD1 (8 bases). The CDR3 is 11 residues long. Trimming stripped 8 bases from V and 11 bases from J, with 15 bases between. Per germline, CDR1 MDHEN and CDR2 SYDVKM. The CDR3 region is CASRQGREQYF. The CDR3 nucleotides are TGTGCCAGCCGACAGGGGCGGGAGCAGTACTTC. The variable domain in full, completed from reference TRBV28 and TRBJ2-5, reads DVKVTQSSRYLVKRTGEKVFLECVQDMDHENMFWYRQDPGLGLRLIYFSYDVKMKEKGDIPEGYSVSREKKERFSLILESASTNQTSMYLCASRQGREQYFGPGTRLLVL.

The DNA for the CDR3 is TGTGCCAGCAGTCACGAGGAGTTCAACGAGCAGTACTTC. Translation gives CASSHEEFNEQYF. The genes are TRBV2 and TRBJ2-7; the D is unclear. This CDR3 comprises 13 residues. V was clipped by 5 bases and J by 5 bases, with 13 bases between them. Germline V gene lookup returns CDR1 SNHLY and CDR2 FYNNEI.

Only one count was recorded for this clone. The chain couples TRBV5-1 to TRBJ2-2, with TRBD1 matching over 9 bases. CDR1 is SGHRS and CDR2 is YFSETQ in the germline V gene. The CDR3 runs 19 residues. V trimming: 0 bases; J trimming: 7 bases; junction bases outside the gene matches: 16. In DNA form, the CDR3 reads TGCGCCAGCAGCTTGGGGACCATTCTTTACGGGACAGGGCGCGGGGAGCTGTTTTTT. Protein product: CASSLGTILYGTGRGELFF.